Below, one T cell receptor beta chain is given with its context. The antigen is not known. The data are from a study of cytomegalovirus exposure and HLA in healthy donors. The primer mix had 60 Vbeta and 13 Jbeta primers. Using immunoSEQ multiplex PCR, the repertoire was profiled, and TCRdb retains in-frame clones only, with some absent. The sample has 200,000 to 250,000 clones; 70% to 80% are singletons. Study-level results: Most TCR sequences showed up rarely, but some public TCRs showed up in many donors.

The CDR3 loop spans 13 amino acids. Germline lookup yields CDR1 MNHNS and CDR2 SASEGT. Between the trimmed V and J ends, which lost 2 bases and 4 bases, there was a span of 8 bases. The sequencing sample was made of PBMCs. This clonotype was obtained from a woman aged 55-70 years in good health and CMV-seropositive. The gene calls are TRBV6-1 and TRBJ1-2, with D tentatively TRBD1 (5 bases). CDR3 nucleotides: TGTGCCAGCAGTGAACAGGGTAGCTATGGCTACACCTTC. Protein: CASSEQGSYGYTF.